This T cell receptor (beta chain) was recorded in a study of shared clonotypes between healthy human individuals. The study, taken as a whole, reports: Represented diversity, genetic and exposure-history alike, was limited by few donors. Relative to clonotypes present in all four donors, those not shared had lower generation probabilities.

V was trimmed by 4 bases and J by 4 bases, leaving 11 bases between them. The CDR3 spans 14 residues. Germline CDR1 KGHSH, CDR2 LQKENI. Assay used: immunoSEQ multiplex PCR; TCRdb lists only in-frame clones, some missing. Of roughly 2.4 million clones detected, 90% to 96% appear once; the ten largest clones hold 0.1% to 0.15%. In this sample, this clone turned up a few times. What it recognizes is unknown. Sequencing used naive CD4+ T cells sorted from blood. As to subset: CD45RA+ positively selected. The receptor was derived from a young man in good health. The chain combines TRBV18 with TRBJ1-3; D is undetermined. The CDR3 DNA follows: TGTGCCAGCTCACTCTCCCGGGAGGGAAACACCATATATTTT. Amino acid sequence: CASSLSREGNTIYF.